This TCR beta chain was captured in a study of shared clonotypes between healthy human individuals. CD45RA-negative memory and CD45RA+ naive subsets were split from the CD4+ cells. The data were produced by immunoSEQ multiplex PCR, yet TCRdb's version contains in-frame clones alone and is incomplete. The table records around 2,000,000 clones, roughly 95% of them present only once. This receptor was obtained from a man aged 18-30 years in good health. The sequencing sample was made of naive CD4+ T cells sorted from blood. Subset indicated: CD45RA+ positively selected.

The CDR3 DNA reads TGCGCCAGCAGGGGACAGGGGGCAGATACGCAGTATTTT. This encodes CASRGQGADTQYF. This rearrangement joins TRBV5-1 to TRBJ2-3; TRBD1 matches 11 bases. Germline V CDR1 and CDR2: SGHRS, YFSETQ. Trimming took 5 bases from V and 4 from J; bases not matched to a gene: 0. This CDR3 has 13 amino acids.